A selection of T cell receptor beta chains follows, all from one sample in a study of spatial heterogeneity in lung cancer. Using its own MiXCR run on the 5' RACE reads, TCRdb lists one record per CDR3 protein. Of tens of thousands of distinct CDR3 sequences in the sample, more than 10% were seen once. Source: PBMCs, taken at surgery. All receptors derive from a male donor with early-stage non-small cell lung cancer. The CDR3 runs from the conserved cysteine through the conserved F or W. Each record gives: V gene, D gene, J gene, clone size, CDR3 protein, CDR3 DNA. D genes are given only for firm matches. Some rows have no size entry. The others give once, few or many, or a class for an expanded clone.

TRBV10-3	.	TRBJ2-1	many	CAISEGESLNEQFF	TGTGCCATCAGTGAGGGGGAAAGCCTCAATGAGCAGTTCTTC
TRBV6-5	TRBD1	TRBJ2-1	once	CASSRGLSNEQFF	TGTGCCTCCTCCAGGGGGCTCAGCAATGAGCAGTTCTTC
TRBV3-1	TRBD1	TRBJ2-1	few	CASSPNRGSYNEQFF	TGTGCCAGCAGTCCAAACAGGGGCTCCTACAATGAGCAGTTCTTC
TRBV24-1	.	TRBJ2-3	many	CATAGDSTDTQYF	TGTGCCACCGCAGGGGATAGCACAGATACGCAGTATTTT
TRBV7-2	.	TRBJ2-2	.	CASSLAGSNTGELFF	TGTGCCAGCAGCTTAGCGGGGTCGAACACCGGGGAGCTGTTTTTT
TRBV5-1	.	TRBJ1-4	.	CASSEDRHEKLFF	TGCGCCAGCAGCGAGGACCGTCATGAAAAACTGTTTTTT
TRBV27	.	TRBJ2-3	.	CASSSREEWQYF	TGTGCCAGCAGTTCCCGTGAGGAATGGCAGTATTTT
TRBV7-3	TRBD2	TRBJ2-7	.	CASSAQAGALYEQYF	TGTGCCAGCAGCGCCCAAGCGGGGGCCCTCTACGAGCAGTACTTC
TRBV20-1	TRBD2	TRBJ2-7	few	CSARGWEGYEQYF	TGCAGTGCTAGAGGATGGGAGGGCTACGAGCAGTACTTC
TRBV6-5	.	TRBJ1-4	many	CASRRGLTNEKLFF	TGTGCCAGCCGGCGGGGGCTCACTAATGAAAAACTGTTTTTT
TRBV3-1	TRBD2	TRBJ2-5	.	CASSHAGAQETQYF	TGTGCCAGCAGCCATGCGGGAGCCCAAGAGACCCAGTACTTC
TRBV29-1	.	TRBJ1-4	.	CSVDRGEKLFF	TGCAGCGTTGACCGAGGTGAAAAACTGTTTTTT
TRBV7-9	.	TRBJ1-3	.	CASSLEQLISGNTIYF	TGTGCCAGCAGCTTAGAACAGCTAATCTCTGGAAACACCATATATTTT
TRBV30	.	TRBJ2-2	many	CAWSAPGAPGSPGELFF	TGTGCCTGGAGTGCCCCTGGGGCGCCCGGCTCTCCCGGGGAGCTGTTTTTT
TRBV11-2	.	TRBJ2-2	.	CASRLAGRATGELFF	TGTGCCAGCAGACTGGCGGGGCGCGCCACCGGGGAGCTGTTTTTT
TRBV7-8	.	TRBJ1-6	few	CASSADSAGLLPLHF	TGTGCCAGCAGCGCGGACTCGGCGGGGTTATTACCCCTCCACTTT
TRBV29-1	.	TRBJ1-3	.	CSVVNVNSGNTIYF	TGCAGCGTTGTTAACGTTAACTCTGGAAACACCATATATTTT
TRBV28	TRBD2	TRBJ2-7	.	CASIPGLGYEQYF	TGTGCCAGCATCCCGGGACTAGGGTACGAGCAGTACTTC
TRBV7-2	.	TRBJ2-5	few	CASSRTARQETQYF	TGTGCCAGCAGCCGTACAGCCCGCCAGGAGACCCAGTACTTC
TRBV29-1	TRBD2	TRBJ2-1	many	CSVEDQGLESDEQFF	TGCAGCGTTGAAGATCAGGGACTAGAGTCCGATGAGCAGTTCTTC
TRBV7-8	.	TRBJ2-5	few	CASSLLAIQLETQYF	TGTGCCAGCAGCTTACTAGCCATACAACTAGAGACCCAGTACTTC
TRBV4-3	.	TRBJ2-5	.	CASSQEQGLETQYF	TGCGCCAGCAGCCAAGAGCAGGGGTTGGAGACCCAGTACTTC
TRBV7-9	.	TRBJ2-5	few	CAATPRAHQETQYF	TGTGCCGCCACCCCCAGGGCCCACCAAGAGACCCAGTACTTC
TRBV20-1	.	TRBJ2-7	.	CSPGVPYEQYF	TGCAGCCCGGGAGTCCCCTACGAGCAGTACTTC
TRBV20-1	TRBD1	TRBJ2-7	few	CSARVPGQGQPYEQYF	TGCAGTGCTAGAGTTCCCGGACAGGGCCAACCCTACGAGCAGTACTTC
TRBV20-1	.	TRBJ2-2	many	CSARDPVPGELFF	TGCAGTGCCCGGGACCCCGTCCCCGGGGAGCTGTTTTTT
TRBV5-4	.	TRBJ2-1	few	CASSLDGVDNEQFF	TGTGCCAGCAGCTTGGACGGGGTAGACAATGAGCAGTTCTTC
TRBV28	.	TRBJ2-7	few	CASSPSGYEQYF	TGTGCCAGCAGCCCGTCCGGCTACGAGCAGTACTTC
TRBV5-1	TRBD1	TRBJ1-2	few	CASSFGTGPYGYTF	TGCGCCAGCAGCTTCGGGACAGGGCCATATGGCTACACCTTC
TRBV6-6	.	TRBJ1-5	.	CASSYRVLDQPQHF	TGTGCCAGCAGTTACAGGGTTCTCGATCAGCCCCAGCATTTT
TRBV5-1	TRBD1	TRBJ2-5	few	CASSMGQGAGETQYF	TGCGCCAGCAGCATGGGACAGGGGGCCGGGGAGACCCAGTACTTC
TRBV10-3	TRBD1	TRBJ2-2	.	CAISEAGTGNTGELFF	TGTGCCATCAGTGAGGCCGGGACAGGGAACACCGGGGAGCTGTTTTTT
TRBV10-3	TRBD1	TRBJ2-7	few	CAISDGQGSYEQYF	TGTGCCATCAGTGACGGACAGGGGTCCTACGAGCAGTACTTC
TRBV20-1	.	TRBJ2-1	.	CSAGGGMSSYNEQFF	TGCAGTGCTGGGGGCGGGATGAGCTCCTACAATGAGCAGTTCTTC
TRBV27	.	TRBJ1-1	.	CASHGAGTEAFF	TGTGCCAGCCACGGGGCCGGGACTGAAGCTTTCTTT
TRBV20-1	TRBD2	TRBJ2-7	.	CSAPYRTSGYEQYF	TGCAGTGCCCCCTACCGGACTAGCGGTTACGAGCAGTACTTC
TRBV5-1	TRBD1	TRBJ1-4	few	CASSGQGQGLNEKLFF	TGCGCCAGCAGCGGGCAAGGACAGGGCCTTAATGAAAAACTGTTTTTT
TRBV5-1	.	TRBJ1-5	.	CASSFEPGADRKQPQHF	TGCGCCAGCAGCTTTGAACCGGGGGCCGACCGGAAGCAGCCCCAGCATTTT
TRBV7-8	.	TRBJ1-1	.	CASSSRSAGTTEAFF	TGTGCCAGCAGCAGTCGCAGTGCGGGTACCACTGAAGCTTTCTTT
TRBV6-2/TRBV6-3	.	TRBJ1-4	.	CASSGADEKLFF	TGTGCCAGCAGCGGGGCGGATGAAAAACTGTTTTTT
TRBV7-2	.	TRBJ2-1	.	CASSPQARDSYNEQFF	TGTGCCAGCAGCCCCCAAGCAAGGGACTCCTACAATGAGCAGTTCTTC
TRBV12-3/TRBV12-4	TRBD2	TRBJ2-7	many	CASSLGLAGAYEQYF	TGTGCCAGCAGCTTAGGACTAGCGGGAGCCTACGAGCAGTACTTC
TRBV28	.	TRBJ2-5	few	CASRPGWSQETQYF	TGTGCCAGTCGCCCCGGGTGGAGCCAAGAGACCCAGTACTTC
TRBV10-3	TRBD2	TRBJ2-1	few	CAIRKGGDEQFF	TGTGCCATCAGGAAGGGAGGGGATGAGCAGTTCTTC
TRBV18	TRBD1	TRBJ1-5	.	CASSLPGQGNQPQHF	TGTGCCAGCTCACTTCCGGGACAGGGAAATCAGCCCCAGCATTTT
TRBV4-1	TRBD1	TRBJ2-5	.	CASSHQTGGTETQYF	TGCGCCAGCAGCCACCAGACAGGGGGTACAGAGACCCAGTACTTC
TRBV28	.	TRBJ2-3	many	CASSLGAGIDTQYF	TGTGCCAGCAGTTTGGGAGCGGGTATAGATACGCAGTATTTT
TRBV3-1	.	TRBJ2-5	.	CASSLTTGAQETQYF	TGTGCCAGCAGCCTAACGACTGGTGCCCAAGAGACCCAGTACTTC
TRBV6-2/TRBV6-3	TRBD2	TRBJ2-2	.	CASSRTSGSPGELFF	TGTGCCAGCAGCCGGACTAGCGGGAGCCCCGGGGAGCTGTTTTTT
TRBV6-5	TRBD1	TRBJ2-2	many	CASSEPGQGASAGELFF	TGTGCCAGCAGTGAACCGGGACAGGGGGCCTCGGCCGGGGAGCTGTTTTTT
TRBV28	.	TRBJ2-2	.	CASSLSQTGELFF	TGTGCCAGCAGTTTATCCCAGACCGGGGAGCTGTTTTTT
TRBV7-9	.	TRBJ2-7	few	CASSLDLSMYEQYF	TGTGCCAGCAGCTTAGACTTATCCATGTACGAGCAGTACTTC
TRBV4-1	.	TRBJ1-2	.	CASSQKRQVNYGYTF	TGCGCCAGCAGCCAAAAGAGACAGGTTAACTATGGCTACACCTTC
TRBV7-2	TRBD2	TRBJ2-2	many	CASSLVGLAVGELFF	TGTGCCAGCAGCTTAGTCGGACTAGCGGTCGGGGAGCTGTTTTTT
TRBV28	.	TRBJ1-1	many	CASSLPTGIGTEAFF	TGTGCCAGCAGTTTGCCTACAGGGATAGGCACTGAAGCTTTCTTT
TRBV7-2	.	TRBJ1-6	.	CASSLRVAHNSPLHF	TGTGCCAGCAGCTTAAGGGTGGCCCATAATTCACCCCTCCACTTT
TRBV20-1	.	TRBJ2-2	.	CSAQNLRDNDYTGELFF	TGCAGTGCGCAGAACCTCCGGGACAACGATTACACCGGGGAGCTGTTTTTT
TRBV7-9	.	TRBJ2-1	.	CASSLDLLAEYNEQFF	TGTGCCAGCAGCTTAGACTTGTTAGCCGAATACAATGAGCAGTTCTTC
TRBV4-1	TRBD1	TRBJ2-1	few	CASSLWTGGHNEQFF	TGCGCCAGCAGCCTTTGGACAGGGGGACACAATGAGCAGTTCTTC
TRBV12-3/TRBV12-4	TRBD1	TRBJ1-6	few	CASSQRTGGNSPLHF	TGTGCCAGCAGCCAGAGGACAGGGGGCAATTCACCCCTCCACTTT